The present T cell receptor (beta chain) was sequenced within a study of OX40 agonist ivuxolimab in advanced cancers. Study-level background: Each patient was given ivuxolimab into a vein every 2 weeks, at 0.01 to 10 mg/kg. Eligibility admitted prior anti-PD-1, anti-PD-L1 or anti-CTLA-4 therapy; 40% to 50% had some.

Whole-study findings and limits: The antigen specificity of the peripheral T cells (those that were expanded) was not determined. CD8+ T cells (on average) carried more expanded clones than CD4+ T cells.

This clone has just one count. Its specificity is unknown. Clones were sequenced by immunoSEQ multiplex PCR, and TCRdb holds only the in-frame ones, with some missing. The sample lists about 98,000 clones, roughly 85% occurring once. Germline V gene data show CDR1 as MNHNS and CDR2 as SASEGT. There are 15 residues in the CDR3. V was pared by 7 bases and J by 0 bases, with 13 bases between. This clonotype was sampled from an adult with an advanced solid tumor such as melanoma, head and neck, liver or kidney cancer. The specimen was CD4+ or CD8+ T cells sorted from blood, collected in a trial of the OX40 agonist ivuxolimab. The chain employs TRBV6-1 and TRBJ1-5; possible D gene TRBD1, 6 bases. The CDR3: CASTTGRYSNQPQHF. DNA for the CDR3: TGTGCCAGCACTACAGGGCGTTATAGCAATCAGCCCCAGCATTTT.